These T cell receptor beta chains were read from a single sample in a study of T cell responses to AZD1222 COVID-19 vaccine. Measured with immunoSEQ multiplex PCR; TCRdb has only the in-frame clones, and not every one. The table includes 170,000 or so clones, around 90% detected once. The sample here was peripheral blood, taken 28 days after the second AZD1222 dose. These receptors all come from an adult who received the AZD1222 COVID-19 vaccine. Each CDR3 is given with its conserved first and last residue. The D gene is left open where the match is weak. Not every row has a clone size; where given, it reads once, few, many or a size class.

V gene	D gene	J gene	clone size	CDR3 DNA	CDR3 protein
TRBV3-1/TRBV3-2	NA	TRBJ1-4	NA	TGTGCCAGCAGCCAAGATCTCAGGGGTAGAGAAAAACTGTTTTTT	CASSQDLRGREKLFF
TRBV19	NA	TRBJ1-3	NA	TGTGCCAGTAGTATCGGGAGGGGAGGACGGAACACCATATATTTT	CASSIGRGGRNTIYF
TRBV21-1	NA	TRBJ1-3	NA	TGTGCCAGCAGCATAAATATAAGGGGGTTAGACACCATATATTTT	CASSINIRGLDTIYF
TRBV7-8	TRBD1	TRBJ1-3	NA	TGTGCCAGCAGCTCCCGGGACAGGAACGTCGGAAACACCATATATTTT	CASSSRDRNVGNTIYF
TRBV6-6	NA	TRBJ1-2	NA	TGTGCCAGCAGTTACGAGGGGCCCCAACTGAGTGGCTACACCTTC	CASSYEGPQLSGYTF
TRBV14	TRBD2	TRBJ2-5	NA	TGTGCCAGCAGCCGGACTCCGGGACTAGCGGGGTTGCACGAAGAGACCCAGTACTTC	CASSRTPGLAGLHEETQYF
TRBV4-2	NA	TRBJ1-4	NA	TGTGCCAGCAGCCAACCAGACAGATTAACTAATGAAAAACTGTTTTTT	CASSQPDRLTNEKLFF
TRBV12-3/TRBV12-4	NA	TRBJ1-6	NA	TGTGCCAGCAGTTTAAACCTAGGTGGCCCCCTCCACTTT	CASSLNLGGPLHF
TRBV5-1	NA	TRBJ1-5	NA	TGCGCCAGCAGCTTAACCTACAATCAGCCCCAGCATTTT	CASSLTYNQPQHF
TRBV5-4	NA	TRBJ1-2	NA	TGTGCCAGCAGCGAATCTACACAGGTTGGCTACACCTTC	CASSESTQVGYTF
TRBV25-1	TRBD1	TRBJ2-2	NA	TGTGCCAGCAGTGGGGACAGGGGGCTAGGCGGGGAGCTGTTTTTT	CASSGDRGLGGELFF
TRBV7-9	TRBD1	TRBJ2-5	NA	TGTGCCAGCAGCCCCGCAAACAGGGGGCGTAGAGAGACCCAGTACTTC	CASSPANRGRRETQYF
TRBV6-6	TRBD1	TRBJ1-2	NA	TGTGCCAGCAGTCCCATACTGACAGGGGGCCCCAGCTATGGCTACACCTTC	CASSPILTGGPSYGYTF
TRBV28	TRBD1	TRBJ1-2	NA	TGTGCCAGCAGTCCCCCGGGACAGCACTATGGCTACACCTTC	CASSPPGQHYGYTF
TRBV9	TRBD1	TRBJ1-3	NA	TGTGCCAGCAGCGTGGGGGACAGGGCCGGAAACACCATATATTTT	CASSVGDRAGNTIYF
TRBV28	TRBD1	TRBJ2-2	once	TGTGCCAGCAGTTTAGACAGGGGGACCGGGGAGCTGTTTTTT	CASSLDRGTGELFF